These 21 T cell receptor beta chains originate from one sample sequenced in a study of regulatory T cells in long-lasting Graves disease. Investigators prepared the TCR beta libraries by applying iRepertoire HTBI primers and Arm-PCR of CDR3 regions. Each CDR3 protein gets one entry after TCRdb re-called the multiplex PCR reads with MiXCR. Of about 540,000 distinct CDR3 sequences in the sample, roughly 12% were seen once. Described time point: newly diagnosed GD, antithyroid drugs for less than 3 months. Researchers made the TCR library from RNA that was extracted from PBMCs. The data were also submitted as part of a second study, on T cells in Graves' hyperthyroidism and ophthalmopathy.

Here the sequenced sample was peripheral blood mononuclear cells (PBMCs), taken at new diagnosis, from a patient treated with antithyroid drugs. The receptors derive from a man younger than 45 with Graves disease.

This clonotype has only a few counts. Only one base separates this from a far larger clonotype, so it likely reflects a read error. In DNA form, the CDR3 reads TGTGCCAGCAGTGAGACTAGCGCCAGCGGGGAGCTGTTTTTT. Its protein is CASSETSASGELFF. The V and J genes are TRBV2 and TRBJ2-2, with 8 bases matching TRBD2. Germline V gene sequence: CDR1 SNHLY, CDR2 FYNNEI. Trimming cost V 3 bases and J 7 bases; bases outside gene matches: 4. This CDR3 has 14 amino acids.

The genes are TRBV5-1 and TRBJ2-1; TRBD2 is a possible D gene (5 bases). V was shortened by 7 bases and J by 4 bases, with 12 bases between the two germline ends. Germline V lookup: CDR1 SGHRS, CDR2 YFSETQ. The CDR3 sequence is 13 residues long. CDR3 sequence reads: CASGSGLYNEQFF. The CDR3 region has the DNA TGCGCCAGCGGGAGCGGATTATACAATGAGCAGTTCTTC.

This clonotype was picked up many times. The gene calls are TRBV7-2 and TRBJ1-1; possible D gene TRBD1, 5 bases. The CDR3 covers 14 residues. Trimming stripped 3 bases from V and 4 bases from J, with 12 bases between. Looked up from germline, CDR1 is SGHTA and CDR2 is FQGNSA. The CDR3 here is CASSFGGSTTEAFF. CDR3 nucleotide sequence: TGTGCCAGCAGCTTTGGGGGGTCCACCACTGAAGCTTTCTTT.

Many counts were recorded for this clonotype. The chain is built from TRBV12-3 or TRBV12-4 and TRBJ2-3; 9 nucleotides agree with TRBD1. The CDR3 sequence is 16 residues long. After removal of 6 bases from V and 2 bases from J, the junction contained 9 bases not matched to a gene. CDR3 region: CASSPRDRVSTDTQYF. The CDR3 nucleotides read TGTGCCAGCAGCCCAAGGGACAGGGTCTCCACAGATACGCAGTATTTT.

This clonotype was found many times. The chain uses TRBV2 and TRBJ2-7; D may correspond to TRBD1 or TRBD2 (6 bases each). Trimming pared 6 bases from V and 3 bases from J, leaving 27 bases between. Germline lookup yields CDR1 SNHLY and CDR2 FYNNEI. The CDR3 has 18 residues. The CDR3 DNA is TGTGCCAGCAGAGCGGGTTCGGGACACAGCAAAGGGGGCTACGAGCAGTACTTC. It codes for CASRAGSGHSKGGYEQYF.

This clonotype has a count of ten or more. The gene calls are TRBV7-9 and TRBJ2-7; 13 nucleotides agree with TRBD2. The CDR3 length is 17 residues. The germline CDR1 and CDR2 sequences are SEHNR and FQNEAQ (reference sequence). Losses at the gene ends were 5 bases for V and 6 bases for J; bases not matched to a gene: 13. The CDR3 loop is CASSPPLWTSGSGEQYF. CDR3 DNA sequence: TGTGCCAGCAGCCCCCCCCTTTGGACTAGCGGGAGTGGCGAGCAGTACTTC.

This clonotype was recorded at least ten times. This chain uses TRBV12-3 or TRBV12-4 with TRBJ2-7; 10 bases agree with TRBD1. The CDR3 loop spans 14 amino acids. The ends lost 5 bases at V and 1 base at J; junction bases unmatched: 2. CDR3 coding DNA: TGTGCCAGCAGTGTGGACAGGGGGTCCTACGAGCAGTACTTC. This sequence encodes CASSVDRGSYEQYF.

This clonotype was detected many times. The chain uses TRBV20-1 and TRBJ1-4; 10 positions agree with TRBD1. The CDR3 has 15 amino acids. Germline V gene sequence: CDR1 DFQATT, CDR2 SNEGSKA (reference sequence). Trimming took 2 bases from V and 7 from J; bases not matched to a gene: 7. This CDR3 reads CSARRRGQGPEKLFF. CDR3 coding DNA: TGCAGTGCTAGAAGGAGGGGACAGGGGCCTGAAAAACTGTTTTTT.

This clonotype came up a few times. The chain employs TRBV5-5 and TRBJ2-4; TRBD2 might be the D (5 bases). In germline, CDR1 is SGHKS, CDR2 YYEKEE (reference sequence). The CDR3 runs to 14 residues. Trimming left V 0 bases short and J 4 bases short, with 8 bases between. This chain's CDR3 is CASSLGGNKNIQYF. The CDR3 nucleotides are TGTGCCAGCAGCTTGGGAGGGAATAAAAACATTCAGTACTTC.

This clonotype was detected many times. The V and J genes are TRBV29-1 and TRBJ2-3, with TRBD2 matching 10 bases. This CDR3 comprises 14 residues. Trimming at V came to 4 bases and at J to 10 bases, leaving 11 bases not matched to a gene. Germline V gives CDR1 SQVTM, CDR2 ANQGSEA. The CDR3 spells CSVGGLAGVEAQYF. The CDR3 nucleotides are TGCAGCGTTGGGGGTCTAGCGGGAGTAGAAGCGCAGTATTTT.

V gene TRBV18 combines with J gene TRBJ2-1, with a tentative D call TRBD2 (5 bases). This CDR3 is 15 amino acids long. The V end lost 1 base, the J end lost 7 bases, and 14 bases lay between the germline ends. Germline assignment: CDR1 KGHSH and CDR2 LQKENI. The CDR3 bases are TGTGCCAGCTCACCACGGTTAGTGGGAGATAATGAGCAGTTCTTC. It specifies CASSPRLVGDNEQFF.

For the CDR3, the DNA is TGTGCCAGCAGTGAAGCGACAGGACCGATTAGCAATCAGCCCCAGCATTTT. Translated, it gives CASSEATGPISNQPQHF. The rearrangement links TRBV6-1 to TRBJ1-5, with D maybe TRBD1 (6 bases). The germline V gene has CDR1 MNHNS and CDR2 SASEGT. V lost 0 bases and J 0 bases, leaving 12 bases between the germline ends. This CDR3 spans 17 amino acids.

This clonotype was picked up many times. The rearrangement uses TRBV2 and TRBJ2-7; TRBD1 matches at 9 bases. From germline, CDR1 is SNHLY and CDR2 FYNNEI. V was pared by 2 bases and J by 3 bases, with 2 bases of the junction left unmatched. The CDR3 is 14 residues long. The chain's CDR3 is CASSETGGVYEQYF. CDR3 coding DNA: TGTGCCAGCAGTGAAACAGGGGGCGTCTACGAGCAGTACTTC.

This clonotype was seen many times. The chain recombines TRBV11-2 with TRBJ2-3; D call uncertain. CDR1 is SGHAT and CDR2 is FQNNGV in the germline V gene. With 0 bases removed from V and 5 bases from J, the gap between germline ends came to 9 bases. The CDR3 has 14 amino acids. The CDR3 region is CASSLDSRRDTQYF. As DNA, the CDR3 is TGTGCCAGCAGCTTAGACTCTAGGAGAGATACGCAGTATTTT.

This clonotype was counted at least ten times. V usage is TRBV20-1 and J usage is TRBJ2-1, with D unclear. Trimming removed 5 bases from V and 6 bases from J, with 14 bases in between. Germline values: CDR1 DFQATT, CDR2 SNEGSKA (reference sequence). CDR3 length equals 13 residues. The CDR3 bases are TGCAGTGCTCCCCTAGGATCACGCAATGAGCAGTTCTTC. As protein: CSAPLGSRNEQFF.

This clonotype showed up many times. The chain recombines TRBV12-3 or TRBV12-4 with TRBJ1-2; D is uncertain. V lost 5 bases and J 3 bases, leaving 7 bases between the germline ends. The CDR3 spans 12 residues. The CDR3 loop reads CASSTNYYGYTF. The DNA of the CDR3 is TGTGCCAGCAGTACTAACTACTATGGCTACACCTTC.

There are many counts of this clonotype. The chain couples TRBV20-1 to TRBJ1-5, with no clear D. With 4 bases removed from V and 4 bases from J, the gap between germline ends came to 11 bases. Germline lookup yields CDR1 DFQATT and CDR2 SNEGSKA (reference sequence). The CDR3 spans 13 residues. The CDR3 spells CSAIGEHNQPQHF. In DNA, the CDR3 is TGCAGTGCTATTGGTGAGCATAATCAGCCCCAGCATTTT.

This clonotype occurred a few times. V usage is TRBV15 and J usage is TRBJ1-4, with a tentative D call TRBD1 (5 bases). Trimming left V 5 bases short and J 8 bases short, with 12 bases between. Germline-derived CDR1 and CDR2 are LNHNV and YYDKDF (reference sequence). This CDR3 has 13 residues. The CDR3 bases are TGTGCCACCAGCGGACACGAGAGAGAAAAACTGTTTTTT. Protein product: CATSGHEREKLFF.

This clonotype was seen ten or more times. V and J are TRBV5-1 and TRBJ2-3; the D gene is possibly TRBD2 (6 bases). This CDR3 is built from 15 residues. V was pared by 0 bases and J by 4 bases, with 12 bases between. Germline CDR1 is SGHRS and CDR2 is YFSETQ. CDR3 DNA sequence: TGCGCCAGCAGCTTGGAAGGCGGGACGGCAGATACGCAGTATTTT. This translates into CASSLEGGTADTQYF.

This clonotype was recorded at least ten times. CDR3 DNA sequence: TGTGCCAGCAGCCTAGGGGAGGGGGCAAACTATGGCTACACCTTC. Amino acid sequence: CASSLGEGANYGYTF. This rearrangement joins TRBV7-8 to TRBJ1-2, with 7 bases matching TRBD1. J gave up 2 bases and V 5 bases, and 8 bases lay outside the gene matches. CDR1 and CDR2 (germline): SGHVS, FQNEAQ. There are 15 residues in the CDR3.

In its sample, this clonotype was seen many times. The rearrangement links TRBV29-1 to TRBJ1-1; D remains unclear. Germline lookup yields CDR1 SQVTM and CDR2 ANQGSEA. The CDR3 spans 11 residues. V was clipped by 4 bases and J by 0 bases, with 3 bases between them. The DNA of the CDR3 is TGCAGCGTTGCGGTGAACACTGAAGCTTTCTTT. Encoded protein: CSVAVNTEAFF.